The clone carrying this T cell receptor (beta chain) was detected ten times or more. RNA transcripts were the template, and TCR beta CDR3 regions were amplified from them. Investigators did first-round RT-PCR with HTBI primers, then second-round multiplex PCR. MiXCR, applied by TCRdb to the multiplex PCR reads, yields one record per CDR3 protein. The table has roughly 230,000 distinct CDR3 sequences, approximately 21% seen once. This specimen comes from a study of Graves' ophthalmopathy and Graves' hyperthyroidism. CDR1 is MNHEY, CDR2 SVGAGI, per germline. V was pared by 7 bases and J by 6 bases, with 15 bases between. The CDR3 is 14 amino acids.

The chain carries TRBV6-5 and TRBJ2-2; TRBD2 is a possible D gene (5 bases). The sequenced material came from peripheral blood. The clonotype was recovered from a woman between 50 and 59 years old with Graves' ophthalmopathy. The CDR3 sequence: CASTRLATPGELFF. The CDR3, as DNA: TGTGCCAGCACTAGGCTAGCCACCCCCGGGGAGCTGTTTTTT.